The clone carrying this T cell receptor beta chain was observed a few times. What it binds is not known. Expressed TCRB transcripts got sequenced, as all isolated RNA was reverse transcribed. The method was immunoSEQ multiplex PCR; TCRdb's version includes in-frame clones alone and lacks a portion of them. This sample has about 620,000 clones, with 15% to 18% found just once. Sorting gave populations that all exceeded 95% purity. The record originates from a study of beta chain features in type 1 diabetes. J was trimmed by 2 bases and V by 4 bases; bases with no gene match: 3. The CDR3 covers 14 residues. CDR1 and CDR2 (germline): SGDLS, YYNGEE. Study outcomes and limitations: Since sequencing was performed on cDNA, cells with high TCR expression could be over-represented.

Sequencing used naive CD4+ T cells from blood. This chain connects TRBV9 to TRBJ1-5, with 7 bases fitting TRBD1. The origin of this receptor is a man between 18 and 29 years old in good health. The CDR3 DNA follows: TGTGCCAGCAGCAACACAGGGGGCAATCAGCCCCAGCATTTT. Its protein is CASSNTGGNQPQHF.